This T cell receptor (beta chain) was captured in a study of blood T cell repertoires in COVID-19. Only in-frame clones appear in the TCRdb table, and some are missing; sequencing was by immunoSEQ multiplex PCR. The profile covers more than 70,000 clones, with roughly 80% appearing a single time and 30% to 40% taken by the ten largest. J lost 6 bases, V lost 8 bases, and 7 bases had no gene match. The CDR3 length is 13 residues. CDR1 is LNHDA, CDR2 SQIVND, per germline (reference sequence). This clone turned up a few times. The sequence was obtained from a woman between 70 and 85 years old with acute or convalescent COVID-19. Sequencing was carried out using peripheral blood. This sequence joins TRBV19 and TRBJ1-5, with 7 bases lining up with TRBD1. CDR3 sequence: CASLQGQAQPQHF. The CDR3 bases are TGTGCCAGTTTACAGGGGCAGGCTCAGCCCCAGCATTTT.